The 20 T cell receptor beta chains below come from one sample, sequenced in a study of blood T cell repertoires in COVID-19. Method: immunoSEQ multiplex PCR; TCRdb's copy keeps in-frame clones and lacks some. The sample holds about 180,000 clones, about 91% seen once. The sample was peripheral blood. The receptors shown here come from a young woman with acute or convalescent COVID-19.

The V and J genes are TRBV5-1 and TRBJ2-5, with unresolved D. Between the trimmed V and J ends, which lost 4 bases and 1 base, there was a span of 14 bases. Germline values: CDR1 SGHRS, CDR2 YFSETQ. This CDR3 contains 15 residues. CDR3 residues: CASSILPGIQETQYF. In nucleotides, the CDR3 is TGCGCCAGCAGCATTCTGCCAGGTATCCAAGAGACCCAGTACTTC.

This clone appeared a few times. The V and J genes are TRBV28 and TRBJ2-7; 7 nucleotides agree with TRBD1. The CDR3 contains 12 residues. Germline-derived CDR1 and CDR2 are MDHEN and SYDVKM. J lost 7 bases, V lost 6 bases, and 6 bases had no gene match. Written as DNA, the CDR3 is TGTGCCAGCAGAAAACAGGGGCGGGAGCAGTACTTC. Protein: CASRKQGREQYF.

This chain connects TRBV19 to TRBJ1-1; a weak D match, TRBD1 (5 bases). V was shortened by 5 bases and J by 11 bases, with 12 bases between the two germline ends. The CDR3 runs 11 residues. Germline assignment: CDR1 LNHDA and CDR2 SQIVND (reference sequence). Written as DNA, the CDR3 is TGTGCCAGTAGTGTCGGGGGAAAGGCTTTCTTT. Translated, it gives CASSVGGKAFF.

This chain connects TRBV20-1 to TRBJ2-3, with TRBD2 matching 14 bases. Per germline, CDR1 DFQATT and CDR2 SNEGSKA (reference sequence). The CDR3 spans 15 residues. J lost 9 bases, V lost 3 bases, and 8 bases had no gene match. CDR3 sequence reads: CSASLGTSGSQTQYF. CDR3 nucleotide sequence: TGCAGTGCTAGTTTGGGGACTAGCGGGAGTCAGACGCAGTATTTT.

The rearrangement links TRBV5-5 to TRBJ1-3, with a weak D call TRBD1 (5 bases). Looked up from germline, CDR1 is SGHKS and CDR2 is YYEKEE (reference sequence). Trimming took 4 bases from V and 0 from J, leaving 11 bases between them. The CDR3 loop spans 15 amino acids. CDR3 DNA: TGTGCCAGCAGCCTAGACAGTGGCTCTGGAAACACCATATATTTT. This gives the protein CASSLDSGSGNTIYF.

The chain combines TRBV5-1 with TRBJ1-2, with 7 bases lining up with TRBD1. The germline gives CDR1 SGHRS, CDR2 YFSETQ. V dropped 4 bases and J dropped 8; count of bases not matched to a gene: 11. The CDR3 length is 14 residues. The CDR3 reads CASSTQGITGGYTF. Written as DNA, the CDR3 is TGCGCCAGCAGCACACAGGGGATTACCGGAGGCTACACCTTC.

The chain employs TRBV19 and TRBJ1-5, with D unresolved. The CDR3 contains 15 residues. Trimming stripped 3 bases from V and 6 bases from J, with 15 bases between. Germline CDR1 reads LNHDA; CDR2 reads SQIVND (reference sequence). CDR3 sequence reads: CASSIGVQVRQPQHF. For the CDR3, the DNA is TGTGCCAGTAGTATCGGGGTTCAGGTGCGTCAGCCCCAGCATTTT.

V usage is TRBV27 and J usage is TRBJ1-5; 7 bases agree with TRBD1. With 8 bases clipped from V and 3 bases from J, the junction kept 4 bases outside the gene matches. The CDR3 spans 13 residues. From germline, CDR1 is MNHEY and CDR2 SMNVEV (reference sequence). The CDR3 here is CASGTEHNQPQHF. The CDR3 DNA reads TGTGCCAGCGGGACAGAGCACAATCAGCCCCAGCATTTT.

This chain joins TRBV5-4 and TRBJ2-7, with D possibly matching TRBD2 (6 bases). Per germline, CDR1 SGHNT and CDR2 YYREEE (reference sequence). There are 14 residues in the CDR3. V dropped 5 bases and J dropped 7 bases, with 19 bases sitting between them. The CDR3 coding sequence is TGTGCCAGCAGAATAGGAGGGCCTACGGAAGAGCAGTACTTC. Amino acids: CASRIGGPTEEQYF.

As concerns this clone: Germline and junction disagree at one end, which may indicate a read error. The chain links TRBV28 to TRBJ1-6, with D possibly being TRBD1 (5 bases). CDR1 and CDR2 from the germline V gene are MDHEN and SYDVKM. This CDR3 contains 13 residues. Here the CDR3 reads CASREGLNSPPHF. In DNA, the CDR3 is TGTGCCAGCAGGGAGGGGCTCAATTCACCCCCCCACTTT.

V is TRBV28 and J is TRBJ1-6; a possible D gene is TRBD1 (5 bases). V dropped 6 bases and J dropped 3 bases, with 15 bases sitting between them. Per germline, CDR1 MDHEN and CDR2 SYDVKM. The CDR3 is 16 amino acids. CDR3 sequence: CASRLSGGGYNSPLHF. The CDR3 nucleotides are TGTGCCAGCAGGCTCTCCGGGGGGGGCTATAATTCACCCCTCCACTTT.

The chain is built from TRBV12-3 or TRBV12-4 and TRBJ1-5, with D hard to call. V lost 3 bases and J lost 9, with 12 bases in between. The CDR3 runs to 13 residues. Here the CDR3 DNA reads TGTGCCAGCAGTTTCGGTCCTCCGGGGCCCCAGCATTTT. The encoded protein is CASSFGPPGPQHF.

The chain employs TRBV2 and TRBJ2-3, with 10 bases that match TRBD2. This CDR3 has 14 residues. CDR1 and CDR2 from the germline V gene are SNHLY and FYNNEI. Unmatched junction bases numbered 9, after V lost 8 bases and J lost 7 bases. CDR3 sequence: CASALAGGANTQYF. CDR3 in DNA: TGTGCCAGCGCCTTAGCGGGAGGCGCAAATACGCAGTATTTT.

J is TRBJ1-4 and V is TRBV7-9; no firm D call. The CDR3 totals 13 residues. The V gene lost 3 bases and the J gene lost 13 bases, with 15 bases spanning the gap. The V gene's germline CDR1 is SEHNR and CDR2 FQNEAQ (reference sequence). The chain's CDR3 is CASSLKRDGGLFF. CDR3 DNA sequence: TGTGCCAGCAGCTTGAAGCGGGATGGTGGACTGTTTTTT.

V usage is TRBV9 and J usage is TRBJ1-3; no reliable D call. This CDR3 contains 12 residues. The germline V gene encodes CDR1 SGDLS and CDR2 YYNGEE. Trimming stripped 7 bases from V and 0 bases from J, with 5 bases between. CDR3 loop: CASEGSGNTIYF. The CDR3 coding sequence is TGTGCCAGCGAGGGCTCTGGAAACACCATATATTTT.

V usage is TRBV30 and J usage is TRBJ2-1; 10 bases match TRBD2. Trimming at V came to 5 bases and at J to 10 bases, leaving 8 bases not matched to a gene. The CDR3 loop spans 13 amino acids. Germline loops: CDR1 GTSNPN, CDR2 SVGIG (reference sequence). CDR3 loop: CAWRLAGVGEQFF. For the CDR3, the DNA is TGTGCCTGGCGCCTAGCGGGAGTGGGGGAGCAGTTCTTC.

J is TRBJ2-4 and V is TRBV6-5, with 8 bases that match TRBD1. Trimming cost V 2 bases and J 5 bases; bases outside gene matches: 2. The germline CDR1 and CDR2 sequences are MNHEY and SVGAGI. This CDR3 is built from 14 residues. This chain's CDR3 is CASSYDRGENIQYF. CDR3 DNA: TGTGCCAGCAGTTACGACAGGGGTGAAAACATTCAGTACTTC.

DNA for the CDR3: TGTGCCAGCAGCTTAGAATCCGAGGGAACGTACTTC. It yields the protein CASSLESEGTYF. J is TRBJ2-7 and V is TRBV7-9; D perhaps matches TRBD2 (5 bases). V lost 1 base and J lost 12, with 13 bases in between. Germline CDR1 SEHNR, CDR2 FQNEAQ (reference sequence). The CDR3 consists of 12 residues.

CDR3 sequence (DNA): TGTGCCATTCCCGACAGGGCTAACATGAACACTGAAGCTTTCTTT. This translates into CAIPDRANMNTEAFF. The chain couples TRBV2 to TRBJ1-1; 7 bases are a match to TRBD1. CDR3 length: 15 residues. Germline V lookup: CDR1 SNHLY, CDR2 FYNNEI. Trimming cost V 10 bases and J 0 bases; bases outside gene matches: 11.

This chain uses TRBV18 with TRBJ1-2, with 11 bases that match TRBD1. The CDR3 has 16 amino acids. Germline V CDR1 and CDR2: KGHSH, LQKENI. The junction had 5 bases not matched to a gene; V was cut back by 3 bases and J by 2 bases. The CDR3 sequence is CASSPGTGGPNYGYTF. The DNA for the CDR3 is TGTGCCAGCTCACCCGGGACAGGGGGTCCCAACTATGGCTACACCTTC.